This T cell receptor beta chain was captured in a study of neurological immune-mediated disorders. TCRdb reprocessed the 5' RACE reads with MiXCR, giving one entry per CDR3 protein. The repertoire holds 40,000 to 50,000 distinct CDR3 sequences, with 10% as singletons. The V end was cut by 4 bases, the J end by 0 bases, with 14 bases between. Germline lookup yields CDR1 SGHRS and CDR2 YFSETQ. The CDR3 is made up of 16 amino acids. This clonotype was observed many times. V and J are TRBV5-1 and TRBJ2-1; D may be TRBD1 (5 bases). The receptor was derived from a woman aged 40 to 50 with HTLV-1-associated myelopathy (HAM/TSP). The material sequenced was PBMCs. CDR3 in DNA: TGCGCCAGCAGCCCCCGACAGAAGAGCTCCTACAATGAGCAGTTCTTC. Protein product: CASSPRQKSSYNEQFF.